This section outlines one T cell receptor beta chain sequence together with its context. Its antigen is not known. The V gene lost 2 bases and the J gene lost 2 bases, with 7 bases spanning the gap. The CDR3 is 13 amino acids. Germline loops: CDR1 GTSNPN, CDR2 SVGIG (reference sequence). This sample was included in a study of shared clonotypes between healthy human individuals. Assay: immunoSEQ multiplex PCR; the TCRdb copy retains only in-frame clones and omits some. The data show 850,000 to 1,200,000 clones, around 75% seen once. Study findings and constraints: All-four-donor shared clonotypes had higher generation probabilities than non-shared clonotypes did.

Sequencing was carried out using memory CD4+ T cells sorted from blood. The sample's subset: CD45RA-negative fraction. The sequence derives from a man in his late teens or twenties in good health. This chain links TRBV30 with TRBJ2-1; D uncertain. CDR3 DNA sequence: TGTGCCTGGAGTCTCGGCACCTACAATGAGCAGTTCTTC. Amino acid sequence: CAWSLGTYNEQFF. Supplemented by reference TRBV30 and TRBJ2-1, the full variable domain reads SQTIHQWPATLVQPVGSPLSLECTVEGTSNPNLYWYRQAAGRGLQLLFYSVGIGQISSEVPQNLSASRPQDRQFILSSKKLLLSDSGFYLCAWSLGTYNEQFFGPGTRLTVL.